Presented here are 3 T cell receptor beta chains from one specimen sequenced in a study of T cells in Graves' hyperthyroidism and ophthalmopathy. The investigators amplified TCR beta CDR3 regions from RNA transcripts. When the TCR CDR3 underwent first-round RT-PCR, the HTBI primer set was used. In TCRdb, the multiplex PCR reads were re-called with MiXCR into one record per CDR3 protein. The data contain roughly 740,000 distinct CDR3 sequences, roughly 15% of them singletons. Sequencing input: blood. The receptors derive from a man in his late teens or twenties with Graves' hyperthyroidism.

CDR3 in DNA: TGCAGTTCCGGACAGGGCCAAGAGACCCAGTACTTC. Translated: CSSGQGQETQYF. The gene calls are TRBV20-1 and TRBJ2-5; 8 bases are a match to TRBD1. CDR1 DFQATT and CDR2 SNEGSKA come from the germline V gene (reference sequence). V gave up 8 bases and J gave up 1 base; unmatched junction bases: 3. The CDR3 extends over 12 amino acids.

This clonotype occurred many times. The chain recombines TRBV7-9 with TRBJ2-7, with D perhaps TRBD1 or TRBD2 (5 bases each). The CDR3 covers 14 residues. The germline CDR1 and CDR2 sequences are SEHNR and FQNEAQ (reference sequence). The ends were cut back, 4 bases at V and 6 bases at J, with 16 bases in the middle. CDR3 nucleotides: TGTGCCAGCAGCTCCACCGGGACCTCCCCCGAGCAGTACTTC. Translated, it gives CASSSTGTSPEQYF.

This clonotype was found many times. The gene calls are TRBV7-9 and TRBJ2-1; D remains unclear. This CDR3 is built from 15 residues. Trimming removed 0 bases at V and 7 bases at J, with 13 bases between. The germline CDR1 and CDR2 sequences are SEHNR and FQNEAQ (reference sequence). CDR3: CASSLAKRDRNEQFF. CDR3 nucleotides: TGTGCCAGCAGCTTAGCGAAAAGGGATCGGAATGAGCAGTTCTTC.